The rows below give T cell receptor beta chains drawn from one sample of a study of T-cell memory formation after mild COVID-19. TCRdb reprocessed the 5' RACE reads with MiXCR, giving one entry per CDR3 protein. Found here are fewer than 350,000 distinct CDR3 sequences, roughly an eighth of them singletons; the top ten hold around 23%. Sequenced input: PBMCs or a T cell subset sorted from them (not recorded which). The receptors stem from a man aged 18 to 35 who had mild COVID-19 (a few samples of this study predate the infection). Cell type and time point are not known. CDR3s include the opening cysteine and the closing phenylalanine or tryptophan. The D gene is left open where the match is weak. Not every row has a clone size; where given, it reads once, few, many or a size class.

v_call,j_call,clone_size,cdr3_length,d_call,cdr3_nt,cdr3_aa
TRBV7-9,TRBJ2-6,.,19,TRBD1,TGTGCCAGCAGCTTGAGTCCTGGACAGGTGGCTTCTGGGGCCAACGTCCTGACTTTC,CASSLSPGQVASGANVLTF
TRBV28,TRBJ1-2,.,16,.,TGTGCCAGCAGTTCCCGGGAGGGGCCCAAGTCCTATGGCTACACCTTC,CASSSREGPKSYGYTF
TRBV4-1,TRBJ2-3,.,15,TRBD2,TGCGCCAGCAGCCAGTATGCGGGGGAGCCAGATACGCAGTATTTT,CASSQYAGEPDTQYF
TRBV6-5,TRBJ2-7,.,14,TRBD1,TGTGCCAGCAGTTTCCGGGACAGATCCTACGAGCAGTACTTC,CASSFRDRSYEQYF
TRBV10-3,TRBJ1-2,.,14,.,TGTGCCATCAAGGCAGGAAGAGCTAACTATGGCTACACCTTC,CAIKAGRANYGYTF
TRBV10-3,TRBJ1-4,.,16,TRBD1,TGTGCCATCAGCACCCGACCGGGACAGGGGATAGAAAAACTGTTTTTT,CAISTRPGQGIEKLFF
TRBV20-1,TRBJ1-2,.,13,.,TGCAGTGAGGGGGGCAACGTTAACTATGGCTACACCTTC,CSEGGNVNYGYTF
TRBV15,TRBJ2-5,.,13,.,TGTGCCACCAGCACAATATCGGGAGAGACCCAGTACTTC,CATSTISGETQYF
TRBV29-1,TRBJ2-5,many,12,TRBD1,TGCAGCGTTGATGGACAGGGAGAGACCCAGTACTTC,CSVDGQGETQYF
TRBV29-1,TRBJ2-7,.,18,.,TGCAGCGTTGAAGATGGGTCGAGAAGCCCCGAGGGCTCCTACGAGCAGTACTTC,CSVEDGSRSPEGSYEQYF
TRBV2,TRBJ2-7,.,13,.,TGTGCCAGCAGTGAAATTCGAGATAGCGAGCAGTACTTC,CASSEIRDSEQYF
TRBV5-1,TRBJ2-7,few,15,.,TGCGCCAGCAGCTTGGAGGCAGGAGGTGCCTACGAGCAGTACTTC,CASSLEAGGAYEQYF
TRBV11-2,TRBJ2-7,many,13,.,TGTGCCAGCAGCTTAGTCGTCGGATACGAGCAGTACTTC,CASSLVVGYEQYF
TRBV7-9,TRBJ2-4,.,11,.,TGTGCCAGCAGCTTGGGTCGGGACGCGTACTTC,CASSLGRDAYF
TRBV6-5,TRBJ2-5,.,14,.,TGTGCCAGCTCGTTCGGGGCAGACCAAGAGACCCAGTACTTC,CASSFGADQETQYF
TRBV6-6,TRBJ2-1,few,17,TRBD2,TGTGCCAGCAGTAGCGGGGGGCCTTTCTGGTCCTACAATGAGCAGTTCTTC,CASSSGGPFWSYNEQFF
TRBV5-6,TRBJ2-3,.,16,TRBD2,TGTGCCAGCAGCTGGGGACTAGCGGGATCATTAGATACGCAGTATTTT,CASSWGLAGSLDTQYF
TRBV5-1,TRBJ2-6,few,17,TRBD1,TGCGCCAGCAGCTTACCGACAGGGGGCGGTGGGGCCAACGTCCTGACTTTC,CASSLPTGGGGANVLTF
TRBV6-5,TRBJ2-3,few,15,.,TGTGCCAGCAGTTACATCAGAGACCCCCGTATCCTAGAGTATTTT,CASSYIRDPRILEYF
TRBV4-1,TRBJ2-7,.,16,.,TGCGCCAGCAGCCCTACTCAGGGGGGGGCAACCTACGAGCAGTACTTC,CASSPTQGGATYEQYF
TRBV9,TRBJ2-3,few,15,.,TGTGCCAGCAGCGTAGAGGGTGGGGGCACAGATACGCAGTATTTT,CASSVEGGGTDTQYF
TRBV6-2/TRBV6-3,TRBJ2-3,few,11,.,TGTGCCAGCAGAGCCCTCGGTACGCAGTATTTT,CASRALGTQYF
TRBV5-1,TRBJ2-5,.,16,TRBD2,TGCGCCAGCAGCGGTGGTGTAGCGGGATACCAAGAGACCCAGTACTTC,CASSGGVAGYQETQYF
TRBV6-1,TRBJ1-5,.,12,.,TGTGCCAGCAGTGAATTGCGGCGTCCCCAGCATTTT,CASSELRRPQHF
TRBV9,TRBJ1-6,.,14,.,TGTGCCAGCAGCGTAGCAGGGGATAATTCACCCCTCCACTTT,CASSVAGDNSPLHF
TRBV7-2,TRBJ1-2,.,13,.,TGTGCCAGCAGCTTAGCGACAGGCCTGGGCTACACCTTC,CASSLATGLGYTF
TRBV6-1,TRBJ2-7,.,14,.,TGTGCCAGCAGTTCCCAAGGGTACCCCTACGAGCAGTACTTC,CASSSQGYPYEQYF
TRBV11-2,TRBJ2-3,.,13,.,TGTGCCAGCAGCCCTCGATACACAGATACGCAGTATTTT,CASSPRYTDTQYF
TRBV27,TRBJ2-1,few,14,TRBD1,TGTGCCAGCAGCCCTGGGACAGGGATGACTGAGCAGTTCTTC,CASSPGTGMTEQFF